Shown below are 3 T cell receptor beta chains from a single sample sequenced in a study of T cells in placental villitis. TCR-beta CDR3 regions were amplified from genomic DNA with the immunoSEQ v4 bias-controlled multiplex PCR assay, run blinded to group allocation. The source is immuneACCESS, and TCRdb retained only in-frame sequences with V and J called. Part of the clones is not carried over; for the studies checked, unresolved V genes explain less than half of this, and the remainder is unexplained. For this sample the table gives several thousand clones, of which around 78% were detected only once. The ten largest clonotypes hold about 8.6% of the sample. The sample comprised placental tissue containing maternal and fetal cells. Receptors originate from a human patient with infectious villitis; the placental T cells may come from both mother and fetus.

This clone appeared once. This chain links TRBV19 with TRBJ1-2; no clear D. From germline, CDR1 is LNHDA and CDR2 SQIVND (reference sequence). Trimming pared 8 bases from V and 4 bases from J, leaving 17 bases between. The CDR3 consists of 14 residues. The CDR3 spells CASHPSRTAYGYTF. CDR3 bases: TGTGCCAGTCACCCATCCAGGACGGCCTATGGCTACACCTTC.

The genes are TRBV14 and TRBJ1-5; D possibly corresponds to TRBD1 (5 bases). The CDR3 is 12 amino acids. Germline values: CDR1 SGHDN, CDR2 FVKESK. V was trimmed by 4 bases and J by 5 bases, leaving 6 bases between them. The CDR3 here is CASSRGDQPQHF. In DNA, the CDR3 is TGTGCCAGCAGCCGGGGGGATCAGCCCCAGCATTTT.

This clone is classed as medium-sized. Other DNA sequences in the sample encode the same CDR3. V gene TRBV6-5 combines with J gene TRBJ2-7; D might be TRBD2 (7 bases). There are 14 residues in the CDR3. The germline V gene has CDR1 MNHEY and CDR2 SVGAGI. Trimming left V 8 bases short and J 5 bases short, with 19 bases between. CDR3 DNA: TGTGCCAGCGCCCGCCCAGGGGAGGGGCACGAGCAGTACTTC. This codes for CASARPGEGHEQYF.